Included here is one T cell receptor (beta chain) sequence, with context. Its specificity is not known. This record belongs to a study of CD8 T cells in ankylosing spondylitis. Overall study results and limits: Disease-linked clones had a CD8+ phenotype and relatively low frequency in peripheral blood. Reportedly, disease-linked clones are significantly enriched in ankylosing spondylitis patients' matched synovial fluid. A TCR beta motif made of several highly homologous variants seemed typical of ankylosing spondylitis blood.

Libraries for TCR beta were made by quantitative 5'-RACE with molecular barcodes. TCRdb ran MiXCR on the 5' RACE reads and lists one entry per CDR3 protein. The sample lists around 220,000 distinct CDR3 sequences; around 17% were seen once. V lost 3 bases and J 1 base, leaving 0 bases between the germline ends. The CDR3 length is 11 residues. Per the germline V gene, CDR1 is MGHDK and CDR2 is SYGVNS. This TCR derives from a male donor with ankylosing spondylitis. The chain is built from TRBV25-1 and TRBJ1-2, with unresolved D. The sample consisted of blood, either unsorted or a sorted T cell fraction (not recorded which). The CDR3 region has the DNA TGTGCCAGCAGTGATAACTATGGCTACACCTTC. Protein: CASSDNYGYTF.